This T cell receptor (beta chain) was documented in a study of OX40 agonist ivuxolimab in advanced cancers. Study conclusions and caveats: With doses of 0.1 to 3.0 mg/kg, CD4+ and CD8+ blood T cells had undergone clonal expansion by week 6.

Concerning this clone: Its matching antigen is unknown.

The protocol was immunoSEQ multiplex PCR, while the TCRdb copy is restricted to in-frame clones and leaves out a portion. Counted here are 12,000 or so clones, 67% occurring once; the ten biggest clones make up under 30%. V lost 2 bases to trimming and J lost 4 bases; unmatched junction nucleotides: 4. CDR1 MNHEY and CDR2 SVGAGI come from the germline V gene. This CDR3 has 14 residues. The source is an adult with an advanced solid tumor such as melanoma, head and neck, liver or kidney cancer. Sequences were derived from CD4+ or CD8+ T cells sorted from blood, sampled in a trial of the OX40 agonist ivuxolimab. The rearrangement uses TRBV6-5 and TRBJ2-7, with TRBD2 matching 8 bases. The CDR3 protein is CASSYDAGGYEQYF. The CDR3 DNA follows: TGTGCCAGCAGTTACGATGCGGGAGGATACGAGCAGTACTTC.